The text below deals with one TCR beta chain. The entry originates in a study of T cell responses to AZD1222 COVID-19 vaccine. The germline V gene encodes CDR1 ENHRY and CDR2 SYGVKD. The CDR3 has 12 amino acids. The ends were cut back, 6 bases at V and 8 bases at J, with 10 bases in the middle. Clones were sequenced by immunoSEQ multiplex PCR, and TCRdb holds only the in-frame ones, with some missing. The table lists approximately 76,000 clones, about 90% of them singletons, with less than 5.5% in the top ten. The material was peripheral blood, obtained on day 0 of MenACWY control vaccination. The clonotype originates from an adult in good health. The rearrangement links TRBV10-3 to TRBJ1-4; D gene ambiguous. The DNA for the CDR3 is TGTGCCATCAGAGGCGCGGGCGAAAAACTGTTTTTT. Amino acids: CAIRGAGEKLFF.